The rows below give T cell receptor beta chains drawn from one sample of a study of T-cell reconstitution after alpha-beta-depleted transplantation in children. TCRdb fed the PCR reads into MiXCR, producing one record per CDR3 protein. The data hold hundreds of thousands of distinct CDR3 sequences, with around a sixth observed a single time. This specimen consisted of PBMCs from the stem cell graft donor, obtained from the stem cell graft. The receptors here all came from a human donor who donated a stem cell graft to a child with acute myeloid leukemia. CDR3s include the opening cysteine and the closing phenylalanine or tryptophan. A D gene is named only where the DNA matches it firmly. Clone sizes are given selectively: once, few, many, or a class where the clone is expanded.

J gene: TRBJ1-1
V gene: TRBV7-2
clone size: few
D gene: .
CDR3 length: 13
CDR3 protein: CASSSRAAGEAFF
CDR3 DNA: TGTGCCAGCAGCAGTAGGGCGGCCGGTGAAGCTTTCTTT

J gene: TRBJ2-5
V gene: TRBV4-3
clone size: few
D gene: TRBD2
CDR3 length: 17
CDR3 protein: CASSQDWLAGTQETQYF
CDR3 DNA: TGCGCCAGCAGCCAAGATTGGCTAGCGGGGACCCAAGAGACCCAGTACTTC

J gene: TRBJ2-1
V gene: TRBV29-1
clone size: many
D gene: .
CDR3 length: 13
CDR3 protein: CSAQGQSGNEQFF
CDR3 DNA: TGCAGCGCCCAAGGGCAGTCTGGCAATGAGCAGTTCTTC

J gene: TRBJ2-3
V gene: TRBV27
clone size: .
D gene: TRBD2
CDR3 length: 15
CDR3 protein: CASSAAGAITDTQYF
CDR3 DNA: TGTGCCAGCAGCGCAGCGGGGGCGATCACAGATACGCAGTATTTT

J gene: TRBJ2-5
V gene: TRBV12-3/TRBV12-4
clone size: many
D gene: .
CDR3 length: 13
CDR3 protein: CASSFHSQETQYF
CDR3 DNA: TGTGCCAGCAGTTTCCACAGTCAAGAGACCCAGTACTTC

J gene: TRBJ2-4
V gene: TRBV14
clone size: .
D gene: .
CDR3 length: 12
CDR3 protein: CASSKAFFPQYF
CDR3 DNA: TGTGCCAGCAGCAAAGCCTTCTTCCCCCAGTACTTC

J gene: TRBJ2-3
V gene: TRBV20-1
clone size: many
D gene: .
CDR3 length: 16
CDR3 protein: CSARDRATGGSDTQYF
CDR3 DNA: TGCAGTGCTAGAGATAGGGCTACCGGAGGATCAGATACGCAGTATTTT

J gene: TRBJ2-1
V gene: TRBV7-9
clone size: .
D gene: .
CDR3 length: 17
CDR3 protein: CASSPPIGQFSYNEQFF
CDR3 DNA: TGTGCCAGCAGCCCCCCTATAGGGCAGTTCTCCTACAATGAGCAGTTCTTC

J gene: TRBJ2-2
V gene: TRBV20-1
clone size: many
D gene: .
CDR3 length: 17
CDR3 protein: CSARTSPYPAGTGELFF
CDR3 DNA: TGCAGTGCTAGAACTTCCCCGTACCCCGCGGGAACCGGGGAGCTGTTTTTT

J gene: TRBJ2-3
V gene: TRBV12-3/TRBV12-4
clone size: few
D gene: TRBD1
CDR3 length: 15
CDR3 protein: CASSPTGVGTDTQYF
CDR3 DNA: TGTGCCAGCAGTCCTACAGGGGTTGGCACAGATACGCAGTATTTT

J gene: TRBJ1-5
V gene: TRBV7-2
clone size: .
D gene: TRBD1
CDR3 length: 15
CDR3 protein: CASSLRTGKSQPQHF
CDR3 DNA: TGTGCCAGCAGCCTCCGGACAGGGAAGAGTCAGCCCCAGCATTTT

J gene: TRBJ1-5
V gene: TRBV20-1
clone size: few
D gene: .
CDR3 length: 15
CDR3 protein: CSASTRTASNQPQHF
CDR3 DNA: TGCAGTGCTAGTACAAGGACAGCCAGCAATCAGCCCCAGCATTTT

J gene: TRBJ1-5
V gene: TRBV10-3
clone size: .
D gene: TRBD1
CDR3 length: 15
CDR3 protein: CAISERGQGIVAQHF
CDR3 DNA: TGTGCCATCAGTGAGAGGGGACAGGGGATAGTGGCCCAGCATTTT

J gene: TRBJ1-5
V gene: TRBV27
clone size: .
D gene: TRBD1
CDR3 length: 14
CDR3 protein: CASTPKGAGQPQHF
CDR3 DNA: TGTGCCAGCACTCCCAAGGGGGCGGGTCAGCCCCAGCATTTT

J gene: TRBJ1-1
V gene: TRBV10-1
clone size: few
D gene: TRBD1
CDR3 length: 17
CDR3 protein: CASSLGQGAVRNTEAFF
CDR3 DNA: TGCGCCAGCAGTCTTGGACAGGGGGCTGTACGGAACACTGAAGCTTTCTTT

J gene: TRBJ1-2
V gene: TRBV12-3/TRBV12-4
clone size: many
D gene: .
CDR3 length: 12
CDR3 protein: CASSFGLSGYTF
CDR3 DNA: TGTGCCAGCAGTTTCGGGCTCAGTGGCTACACCTTC

J gene: TRBJ2-3
V gene: TRBV19
clone size: .
D gene: TRBD2
CDR3 length: 14
CDR3 protein: CASSMGGGTDTQYF
CDR3 DNA: TGTGCCAGTAGTATGGGGGGGGGCACAGATACGCAGTATTTT